The 22 T cell receptor beta chains below come from one sample, sequenced in a study of CD8 T cells in ankylosing spondylitis. In TCRdb, the 5' RACE reads were re-called with MiXCR into one record per CDR3 protein. The sample contains a few hundred thousand distinct CDR3 sequences, roughly 22% of which appear only once. The sample consisted of blood, either unsorted or a sorted T cell fraction (not recorded which). The source of these receptors is a male donor with ankylosing spondylitis or in good health (not recorded which).

The V and J genes are TRBV28 and TRBJ2-5, with 11 nucleotides matching TRBD2. CDR1 MDHEN and CDR2 SYDVKM come from the germline V gene. The length of the CDR3 is 16 residues. The junction had 6 bases not matched to a gene; V was cut back by 6 bases and J by 0 bases. CDR3 amino acids: CASSRASGGYQETQYF. As DNA, the CDR3 is TGTGCCAGCAGCCGAGCTAGCGGGGGGTACCAAGAGACCCAGTACTTC.

The genes are TRBV28 and TRBJ1-3; the D is unclear. Germline values: CDR1 MDHEN, CDR2 SYDVKM. CDR3 size: 14 residues. The V gene lost 7 bases and the J gene lost 0 bases, with 10 bases spanning the gap. Here the CDR3 reads CASTSGNSGNTIYF. CDR3 in DNA: TGTGCCAGCACCTCCGGAAACTCTGGAAACACCATATATTTT.

V gene TRBV3-1 combines with J gene TRBJ2-3; the match to TRBD2 covers 8 bases. The CDR3 totals 16 residues. With V trimmed by 4 bases and J by 3 bases, 9 bases remained unmatched. CDR1 is LGHDT, CDR2 YNNKEL, per germline (reference sequence). CDR3 in amino acids: CASSLRDAGGTDTQYF. CDR3 DNA: TGTGCCAGCAGCCTCAGAGATGCGGGGGGTACAGATACGCAGTATTTT.

The chain couples TRBV6-1 to TRBJ1-2, with D unresolved. Germline V CDR1 and CDR2: MNHNS, SASEGT. The CDR3 sequence is 13 residues long. Trimming took off 2 bases at V and 8 bases at J, with 12 bases between the two ends. This chain's CDR3 is CASSEISAEGYTF. The CDR3 DNA is TGTGCCAGCAGTGAAATATCGGCCGAGGGCTACACCTTC.

This clonotype has only a few counts. This chain joins TRBV20-1 and TRBJ2-7, with D possibly being TRBD2 (5 bases). Trimming left V 0 bases short and J 2 bases short, with 11 bases between. Germline-derived CDR1 and CDR2 are DFQATT and SNEGSKA (reference sequence). The CDR3 is 14 residues long. In DNA, the CDR3 is TGCAGTGCTAGAGATAGGGCCGGGACCTACGAGCAGTACTTC. Translation gives CSARDRAGTYEQYF.

This CDR3 reads CASSSGVGLQDEQFF. The CDR3 region has the DNA TGTGCCAGCAGCTCAGGGGTGGGACTTCAAGATGAGCAGTTCTTC. The rearrangement joins TRBV7-9 to TRBJ2-1; either TRBD1 or TRBD2 may fit D (6 bases each). V dropped 4 bases and J dropped 8 bases, with 18 bases sitting between them. This CDR3 has 15 amino acids. CDR1 and CDR2 (germline): SEHNR, FQNEAQ (reference sequence).

The CDR3: CSARGVTEYNEQFF. The CDR3 DNA reads TGCAGTGCTAGAGGGGTGACAGAGTACAATGAGCAGTTCTTC. The V call is TRBV20-1, the J call TRBJ2-1, with D possibly matching TRBD1 (5 bases). Trimming removed 1 base at V and 4 bases at J, with 11 bases between. The CDR3 contains 14 residues. The germline V gene encodes CDR1 DFQATT and CDR2 SNEGSKA (reference sequence).

This clonotype came up many times. The DNA of the CDR3 is TGTGCCAGCAGTTCGGGCGGGGGGGCCACAGATACGCAGTATTTT. Protein product: CASSSGGGATDTQYF. The V and J genes are TRBV12-3 or TRBV12-4 and TRBJ2-3, with 9 bases identical to TRBD2. With 4 bases clipped from V and 2 bases from J, the junction kept 4 bases outside the gene matches. The CDR3 is 15 amino acids.

This chain joins TRBV12-3 or TRBV12-4 and TRBJ2-5; D ambiguous. The CDR3 loop spans 15 amino acids. The V end lost 7 bases, the J end lost 2 bases, and 17 bases lay between the germline ends. CDR3 bases: TGTGCCAGCACCAACCCAAGTCATGAACAAGAGACCCAGTACTTC. Translated: CASTNPSHEQETQYF.

This clonotype was seen more than once but under ten times. The chain employs TRBV27 and TRBJ2-2, with no clear D. CDR1 is MNHEY and CDR2 is SMNVEV in the germline V gene (reference sequence). The CDR3 extends over 13 amino acids. V was clipped by 6 bases and J by 10 bases, with 15 bases between them. The CDR3 DNA reads as TGTGCCAGCAGCCAAGCCCCCCCCGTGGAGCTGTTTTTT. Residues: CASSQAPPVELFF.

This clonotype has more than one count but fewer than ten. The CDR3 loop is CATSDPTGQRETQYF. For the CDR3, the DNA is TGTGCCACCAGTGATCCGACAGGGCAGCGGGAGACCCAGTACTTC. This chain links TRBV24-1 with TRBJ2-5; 7 nucleotides match TRBD1. The CDR3 is 15 residues long. V was pared by 3 bases and J by 5 bases, with 8 bases of the junction left unmatched. Germline V gene sequence: CDR1 KGHDR, CDR2 SFDVKD.

The chain joins TRBV29-1 to TRBJ1-1; D ambiguous. V was pared by 7 bases and J by 4 bases, with 13 bases between. Germline V gene sequence: CDR1 SQVTM, CDR2 ANQGSEA. CDR3 size: 12 residues. CDR3 nucleotide sequence: TGCAGCGCGTCGACTGAGGCCACTGAAGCTTTCTTT. Encoded protein: CSASTEATEAFF. Filled out from reference TRBV29-1 and TRBJ1-1, the complete variable domain reads SAVISQKPSRDICQRGTSLTIQCQVDSQVTMMFWYRQQPGQSLTLIATANQGSEATYESGFVIDKFPISRPNLTFSTLTVSNMSPEDSSIYLCSASTEATEAFFGQGTRLTVV.

This clonotype was seen a handful of times. The genes are TRBV29-1 and TRBJ2-1; D perhaps matches TRBD1 (5 bases). The V end was cut by 6 bases, the J end by 6 bases, with 9 bases between. This CDR3 has 11 residues. The germline V gene encodes CDR1 SQVTM and CDR2 ANQGSEA. In DNA, the CDR3 is TGCAGCGTAAGACAGTTCAATGAGCAGTTCTTC. Translating it yields CSVRQFNEQFF.

The DNA of the CDR3 is TGTGCCAGCAGCCGGGGGGGGGAGAACAATGAGCAGTTCTTC. Amino acid sequence: CASSRGGENNEQFF. The rearrangement joins TRBV7-9 to TRBJ2-1, with 8 bases identical to TRBD2. V shed 5 bases, J shed 5 bases, and the junction held 5 bases outside the gene matches. Germline CDR1 SEHNR, CDR2 FQNEAQ (reference sequence). The CDR3 has 14 residues.

This clonotype was counted a few times. The rearrangement links TRBV11-2 to TRBJ2-2; the D is unclear. V gave up 1 base and J gave up 3 bases, with 9 bases separating them. Germline CDR1 is SGHAT and CDR2 is FQNNGV. CDR3 length equals 15 residues. CDR3 residues: CASSLGFGDTGELFF. In DNA form, the CDR3 reads TGTGCCAGCAGCTTAGGGTTCGGCGACACCGGGGAGCTGTTTTTT.

This clonotype showed up just a few times. V and J are TRBV7-9 and TRBJ2-7; the D call may be TRBD1 or TRBD2 (6 bases each). Germline lookup yields CDR1 SEHNR and CDR2 FQNEAQ (reference sequence). Trimming pared 0 bases from V and 10 bases from J, leaving 19 bases between. This CDR3 contains 15 residues. The CDR3 is CASSLARDILRYQYF. The CDR3 coding sequence is TGTGCCAGCAGCTTAGCGCGGGACATATTACGGTATCAGTACTTC.

This clonotype came up a few times. This chain joins TRBV6-5 and TRBJ2-1; no clear D. The CDR3 sequence is 16 residues long. In germline, CDR1 is MNHEY, CDR2 SVGAGI. Between the trimmed V and J ends, which lost 1 base and 4 bases, there was a span of 14 bases. The CDR3 spells CASSYYEDGLYNEQFF. The CDR3 nucleotides are TGTGCCAGCAGTTACTACGAGGACGGTCTATACAATGAGCAGTTCTTC.

V and J are TRBV11-2 and TRBJ2-1; no reliable D call. CDR1 and CDR2 (germline): SGHAT, FQNNGV. This CDR3 comprises 13 residues. V dropped 5 bases and J dropped 10 bases, with 15 bases sitting between them. The CDR3 nucleotides read TGTGCCAGCAGCGGCTGGGGTAGAAAGGAGCAGTTCTTC. Its protein is CASSGWGRKEQFF.

In this sample, this clonotype turned up a few times. V and J are TRBV7-9 and TRBJ1-2; D not resolved. In germline, CDR1 is SEHNR, CDR2 FQNEAQ (reference sequence). V was clipped by 2 bases and J by 7 bases, with 11 bases between them. The CDR3 is made up of 13 amino acids. CDR3 DNA sequence: TGTGCCAGCAGCTTAATGATAGGGCTTGGCTACACCTTC. It is translated as CASSLMIGLGYTF.

The rearrangement uses TRBV12-3 or TRBV12-4 and TRBJ2-1; 11 bases are shared with TRBD2. This CDR3 has 15 amino acids. With V trimmed by 5 bases and J by 10 bases, 10 bases remained unmatched. The CDR3 DNA sequence: TGTGCCAGCAGTGCAGATAGCGGGGGGGGCCGGGAGCAGTTCTTC. It translates to CASSADSGGGREQFF.

The table lists this clonotype with a few counts. The rearrangement joins TRBV20-1 to TRBJ2-1, with TRBD1 matching 9 bases. The CDR3 consists of 17 residues. Germline CDR1 DFQATT, CDR2 SNEGSKA (reference sequence). The trim removed 3 bases at V and 3 bases at J, leaving 12 bases unmatched. The CDR3 DNA reads TGCAGTGCTAGTAGGGGACAGGGTGGGTTTGGCTACAATGAGCAGTTCTTC. Translated, it gives CSASRGQGGFGYNEQFF.

This clonotype was picked up a small number of times. The chain employs TRBV10-2 and TRBJ1-6, with D perhaps TRBD1 (5 bases). The germline gives CDR1 WSHSY, CDR2 SAAADI. Trimming left V 4 bases short and J 6 bases short, with 10 bases between. This CDR3 region has 14 residues. The CDR3, as DNA: TGCGCCAGCAGTGTCGTTGACAGTAATTCACCCCTCCACTTT. Protein product: CASSVVDSNSPLHF.